This T cell receptor (beta chain) was obtained from a study of blood T cell repertoires in COVID-19. The overall study: COVID-19 samples, acute and convalescent, were from the United States, Italy and Spain.

Per the germline V gene, CDR1 is SEHNR and CDR2 is FQNEAQ (reference sequence). Germline trimming cut 2 bases from V and 1 base from J; bases unmatched to any gene: 4. The CDR3 totals 15 residues. Authors' data handling: Counts of nucleated cells, estimated from reference gene primer amplification, were obtained. Sequenced by immunoSEQ multiplex PCR; TCRdb stores in-frame clones only, minus some. The V and J calls and clone size are taken from that table; D and trimming were inferred from the DNA. The sample includes some 330,000 clones, 85% to 90% of them seen just once. This clone was found once. The TCR sequence derives from a woman aged 50 to 65 with active or convalescent COVID-19. This chain connects TRBV7-9 to TRBJ1-1; 7 positions agree with TRBD1. The specimen was peripheral blood. DNA for the CDR3: TGTGCCAGCAGCTTACAGGGGGTTTGGAACACTGAAGCTTTCTTT. This translates into CASSLQGVWNTEAFF. The full variable domain, in which reference TRBV7-9 and TRBJ1-1 provide the parts outside the CDR3, is DTGVSQNPRHKITKRGQNVTFRCDPISEHNRLYWYRQTLGQGPEFLTYFQNEAQLEKSRLLSDRFSAERPKGSFSTLEIQRTEQGDSAMYLCASSLQGVWNTEAFFGQGTRLTVV.